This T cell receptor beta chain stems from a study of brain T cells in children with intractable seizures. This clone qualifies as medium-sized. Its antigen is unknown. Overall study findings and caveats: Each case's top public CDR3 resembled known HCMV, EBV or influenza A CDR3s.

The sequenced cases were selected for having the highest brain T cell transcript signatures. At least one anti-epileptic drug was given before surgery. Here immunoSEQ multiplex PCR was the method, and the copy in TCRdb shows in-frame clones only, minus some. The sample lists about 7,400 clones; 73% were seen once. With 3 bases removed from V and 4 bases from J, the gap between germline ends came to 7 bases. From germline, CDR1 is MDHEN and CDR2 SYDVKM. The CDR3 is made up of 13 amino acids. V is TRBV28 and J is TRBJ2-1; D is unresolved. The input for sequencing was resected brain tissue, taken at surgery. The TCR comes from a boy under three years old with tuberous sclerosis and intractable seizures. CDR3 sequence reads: CASSFAPYNEQFF. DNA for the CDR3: TGTGCCAGCAGTTTCGCCCCTTACAATGAGCAGTTCTTC.